Given below is one T cell receptor (beta chain) in context. Its antigen is currently unknown. The data were obtained in a study of T-cell memory formation after mild COVID-19. Study results and limitations: Clones that contracted from day 15 to 85 were balanced CD4/CD8, while later expanders leaned CD4+.

TCRdb re-called the 5' RACE reads with MiXCR, one entry per CDR3 protein. The sample has just over 300,000 distinct CDR3 sequences, roughly 21% seen once; the top ten hold 20% to 25%. The sequenced material came from PBMCs or a T cell subset sorted from them (not recorded which). The source of this sequence is a man between 18 and 35 years old who had mild COVID-19 (a few samples of this study predate the infection). Cell type and time point are not known.

CDR3 in amino acids: CASSNSEEETQYF. The CDR3 nucleotides are TGTGCCAGCTCAAACTCAGAAGAAGAGACCCAGTACTTC. The chain is built from TRBV18 and TRBJ2-5, with no clear D. CDR1 and CDR2 from the germline V gene are KGHSH and LQKENI. This CDR3 contains 13 residues. The V and J ends lost 5 bases and 3 bases respectively, with 10 bases between them.